This TCR beta chain derives from a study of early T cells in non-severe SARS-CoV-2 infection. Study-level information: The sequenced material was bulk RNA from unsorted whole blood, and its chains were unpaired.

Separate cDNA molecules each had unique molecular identifiers attached to them. A single record per CDR3 protein comes from TCRdb applying MiXCR to the 5' RACE reads. The repertoire consists of 75,000 to 100,000 distinct CDR3 sequences, with 16% occurring once and the leading ten covering roughly 1.3%. Trimming removed 1 base at V and 0 bases at J, with 19 bases between. The CDR3 is made up of 20 amino acids. CDR1 is MNHNS, CDR2 SASEGT, per germline. The sample comprised whole blood. The chain recombines TRBV6-1 with TRBJ2-6; tentatively, D is TRBD1 (6 bases). This sequence originates from an adult who was a healthcare worker with PCR-confirmed SARS-CoV-2 infection or an uninfected control (not recorded which). CDR3 in DNA: TGTGCCAGCAGTGAAGGGGATCCAGCAGGGGAGAGCTCTGGGGCCAACGTCCTGACTTTC. Protein: CASSEGDPAGESSGANVLTF.